The 31 T cell receptor beta chains below all came from one sample that was sequenced in a study of T-cell memory formation after mild COVID-19. TCRdb fed the 5' RACE reads into MiXCR, producing one record per CDR3 protein. The table shows about 270,000 distinct CDR3 sequences, with 16% occurring only once. Sequencing was performed on PBMCs or a T cell subset sorted from them (not recorded which). The receptors originated from a man aged 18 to 29 who had mild COVID-19 (a few samples of this study predate the infection). Cell type and time point are not known.

This clonotype occurred many times. The CDR3 sequence is CASSDEGGGSSYEQYF. DNA for the CDR3: TGTGCCAGCAGTGACGAGGGGGGCGGAAGCTCCTACGAGCAGTACTTC. The J gene is TRBJ2-7, the V gene TRBV6-1, with D perhaps matching TRBD1 or TRBD2 (6 bases each). V lost 3 bases to trimming and J lost 0 bases, with 15 bases between them. From germline, CDR1 is MNHNS and CDR2 SASEGT. The CDR3 has 16 amino acids.

This clonotype was counted at least ten times. The V and J genes are TRBV4-3 and TRBJ1-4; D not certain. V dropped 3 bases and J dropped 4 bases, with 12 bases sitting between them. The CDR3 spans 15 residues. CDR1 LGHNA and CDR2 YSLEER come from the germline V gene. CDR3 sequence: CASSHAQNSNEKLFF. CDR3 nucleotides: TGCGCCAGCAGCCACGCACAGAACAGTAATGAAAAACTGTTTTTT.

This clonotype was picked up a small number of times. The chain employs TRBV5-1 and TRBJ1-4; the D gene is possibly TRBD1 (6 bases). Trimming pared 4 bases from V and 3 bases from J, leaving 13 bases between. Germline loops: CDR1 SGHRS, CDR2 YFSETQ. The CDR3 length is 15 residues. CDR3 residues: CASSRIGGANEKLFF. CDR3 sequence (DNA): TGCGCCAGCAGCCGGATAGGGGGAGCTAATGAAAAACTGTTTTTT.

The V gene is TRBV7-3, the J gene TRBJ1-1, with D unresolved. In germline, CDR1 is SGHTA, CDR2 FQGTGA. Trimming removed 5 bases at V and 0 bases at J, with 13 bases between. This CDR3 contains 15 residues. CDR3 loop: CASSPGEALNTEAFF. The CDR3 DNA reads TGTGCCAGCAGCCCCGGCGAGGCCTTGAACACTGAAGCTTTCTTT.

This clonotype has just a few counts. The V gene is TRBV20-1, the J gene TRBJ1-5, with D maybe TRBD1 (6 bases). The V end lost 6 bases, the J end lost 0 bases, and 12 bases lay between the germline ends. There are 14 residues in the CDR3. Germline-derived CDR1 and CDR2 are DFQATT and SNEGSKA (reference sequence). Here the CDR3 DNA reads TGCAGTGCAGGGGGGACTTATAGCAATCAGCCCCAGCATTTT. Encoded protein: CSAGGTYSNQPQHF.

The chain is built from TRBV5-1 and TRBJ2-7, with 11 bases identical to TRBD2. Germline loops: CDR1 SGHRS, CDR2 YFSETQ. The CDR3 sequence is 14 residues long. Trimming took 4 bases from V and 3 from J; bases not matched to a gene: 3. The CDR3 spells CASSPLAGGYEQYV. The DNA of the CDR3 is TGCGCCAGCAGCCCGCTAGCGGGGGGCTACGAGCAGTACGTC.

The table lists this clonotype with many counts. The V and J genes are TRBV5-1 and TRBJ2-1; D unclear. V was trimmed by 4 bases and J by 8 bases, leaving 10 bases between them. The CDR3 has 12 residues. Germline assignment: CDR1 SGHRS and CDR2 YFSETQ. The CDR3 is CASSLASDEQFF. The CDR3 DNA is TGCGCCAGCAGCCTCGCTTCAGATGAGCAGTTCTTC.

This clonotype was seen a handful of times. This rearrangement joins TRBV12-3 or TRBV12-4 to TRBJ1-4, with 7 bases matching TRBD1. Trimming cost V 5 bases and J 8 bases; bases outside gene matches: 8. This CDR3 spans 14 amino acids. The CDR3 spells CASSNRDSGEKLFF. In nucleotides, the CDR3 is TGTGCCAGCAGTAACCGGGACAGTGGGGAAAAACTGTTTTTT.

The chain employs TRBV5-4 and TRBJ1-2; D may be TRBD1 (6 bases). CDR3 size: 16 residues. Deletions cut 8 bases from V and 7 bases from J, with 27 bases between. CDR1 is SGHNT and CDR2 is YYREEE in the germline V gene (reference sequence). The CDR3 loop is CASQLRDTGKLRGYTF. CDR3 sequence (DNA): TGTGCCAGTCAACTCCGGGACACCGGGAAGTTGCGTGGCTACACCTTC.

This clonotype showed up just a few times. The chain uses TRBV10-3 and TRBJ2-7; 8 nucleotides line up with TRBD1. CDR3 length equals 16 residues. V shed 0 bases and J 0 bases; nucleotides not matched to a gene: 4. Germline values: CDR1 ENHRY, CDR2 SYGVKD. CDR3 region: CAISESQGASSYEQYV. As DNA, the CDR3 is TGTGCCATCAGTGAGTCTCAGGGGGCGAGCTCCTACGAGCAGTACGTC.

The chain has TRBV6-6 and TRBJ1-2; no reliable D call. Germline CDR1 and CDR2: MNHNY and SVGAGI (reference sequence). CDR3 size: 14 residues. The germline V and J ends were trimmed by 5 bases and 0 bases, with 10 bases remaining between them. The chain's CDR3 is CASSPRAANYGYTF. The DNA of the CDR3 is TGTGCCAGCAGTCCACGGGCAGCTAACTATGGCTACACCTTC.

This clonotype was recorded at least ten times. V and J are TRBV7-2 and TRBJ1-4; 10 bases map to TRBD1. The CDR3 consists of 13 residues. Germline loops: CDR1 SGHTA, CDR2 FQGNSA. The V segment lost 5 bases and the J segment 10 bases; nucleotides outside the gene matches: 4. CDR3: CASSPGQGGKLFF. CDR3 sequence (DNA): TGTGCCAGCAGCCCAGGACAGGGGGGAAAACTGTTTTTT.

This clonotype has a handful of counts. The rearrangement joins TRBV7-9 to TRBJ2-6, with D uncertain. The CDR3 loop spans 14 amino acids. V lost 7 bases to trimming and J lost 4 bases, with 11 bases between them. CDR1 and CDR2 from the germline V gene are SEHNR and FQNEAQ (reference sequence). This CDR3 is CASMGSPGANVLTF. The CDR3 bases are TGTGCCAGCATGGGCTCCCCCGGGGCCAACGTCCTGACTTTC.

In its sample, this clonotype was seen many times. V gene TRBV4-3 combines with J gene TRBJ2-5; D is ambiguous. The CDR3 runs 16 residues. V was clipped by 1 base and J by 1 base, with 13 bases between them. The V gene's germline CDR1 is LGHNA and CDR2 YSLEER. The CDR3 is CASSQVVVGSQETQYF. The DNA of the CDR3 is TGCGCCAGCAGCCAAGTGGTCGTGGGGTCCCAAGAGACCCAGTACTTC.

This clonotype has a count of ten or more. The V call is TRBV29-1, the J call TRBJ2-1; 8 bases are shared with TRBD1. The CDR3 has 15 amino acids. The V gene end was trimmed by 6 bases and the J gene end by 5 bases; junction bases not matched to a gene: 12. CDR1 SQVTM and CDR2 ANQGSEA come from the germline V gene. CDR3 in DNA: TGCAGCGTCACGAGACAGGGGACCCTCCACAATGAGCAGTTCTTC. Its translation is CSVTRQGTLHNEQFF.

This clonotype showed up just a few times. The chain joins TRBV6-1 to TRBJ2-5, with TRBD2 matching 10 bases. The germline CDR1 and CDR2 sequences are MNHNS and SASEGT. The CDR3 sequence is 15 residues long. J lost 5 bases, V lost 5 bases, and 8 bases had no gene match. The CDR3 coding sequence is TGTGCCAGCAGTTTAGCGGGGGGACCCAGGGAGACCCAGTACTTC. Encoded protein: CASSLAGGPRETQYF.

Written as DNA, the CDR3 is TGCGCCAGCAGCCGGACTGGGGGTTCCTACGAGCAGTACTTC. Encoded protein: CASSRTGGSYEQYF. The rearrangement uses TRBV4-3 and TRBJ2-7; either TRBD1 or TRBD2 may supply D (5 bases each). Germline V lookup: CDR1 LGHNA, CDR2 YSLEER. The CDR3 runs 14 residues. V lost 4 bases, J lost 1 base, and 11 bases lay in between.

The genes are TRBV3-1 and TRBJ2-7; 9 bases fit TRBD2. The germline V gene has CDR1 LGHDT and CDR2 YNNKEL (reference sequence). The CDR3 spans 14 residues. V shed 0 bases, J shed 7 bases, and the junction held 4 bases outside the gene matches. CDR3 sequence reads: CASSQEPSGGEQYF. The CDR3 DNA reads TGTGCCAGCAGCCAAGAACCAAGCGGGGGGGAGCAGTACTTC.

This clonotype was detected only a few times. The chain links TRBV20-1 to TRBJ2-5, with 11 bases matching TRBD2. The CDR3 runs to 16 residues. Germline V gene lookup returns CDR1 DFQATT and CDR2 SNEGSKA (reference sequence). Trimming removed 3 bases from V and 7 bases from J; junction bases left unmatched: 13. CDR3 coding DNA: TGCAGTGCTAGCCGGACTAGCGGGTCCCCCCGGGGGACCCAGTACTTC. Residues: CSASRTSGSPRGTQYF.

In its sample, this clonotype was seen a few times. V gene TRBV20-1 combines with J gene TRBJ2-2; 8 bases are shared with TRBD2. The CDR3 has 15 amino acids. The junction had 2 bases not matched to a gene; V was cut back by 2 bases and J by 0 bases. CDR1 DFQATT and CDR2 SNEGSKA come from the germline V gene (reference sequence). The CDR3 spells CSARLAGSNTGELFF. CDR3 sequence (DNA): TGCAGTGCTAGACTAGCGGGTTCGAACACCGGGGAGCTGTTTTTT.

This clonotype has only a few counts. This sequence joins TRBV5-1 and TRBJ2-2; D call uncertain. The ends were cut back, 4 bases at V and 6 bases at J, with 22 bases in the middle. Germline V CDR1 and CDR2: SGHRS, YFSETQ. The CDR3 spans 17 residues. CDR3 amino acids: CASSRIERSQESGELFF. As DNA, the CDR3 is TGCGCCAGCAGCCGTATCGAGAGGAGCCAAGAGTCCGGGGAGCTGTTTTTT.

This clonotype was seen a few times. The chain couples TRBV12-3 or TRBV12-4 to TRBJ2-5, with D perhaps matching TRBD2 (5 bases). V lost 3 bases to trimming and J lost 4 bases, with 9 bases between them. This CDR3 contains 13 residues. The DNA for the CDR3 is TGTGCCAGCAGTTTTCCGGGAACAGAGACCCAGTACTTC. Residues: CASSFPGTETQYF.

This chain links TRBV5-1 with TRBJ2-3, with D unresolved. The CDR3 loop spans 13 amino acids. Between the trimmed V and J ends, which lost 1 base and 6 bases, there was a span of 9 bases. From germline, CDR1 is SGHRS and CDR2 YFSETQ. The DNA for the CDR3 is TGCGCCAGCAGCTTGAGCATTGGGGATACGCAGTATTTT. It translates to CASSLSIGDTQYF.

This clonotype was recorded many times. The chain uses TRBV5-1 and TRBJ2-3; maybe TRBD1 (5 bases). This CDR3 spans 14 amino acids. From germline, CDR1 is SGHRS and CDR2 YFSETQ. Trimming took off 4 bases at V and 0 bases at J, with 9 bases between the two ends. CDR3 in amino acids: CASSEDISTDTQYF. The CDR3 nucleotides are TGCGCCAGCAGCGAGGACATTAGCACAGATACGCAGTATTTT.

This clonotype has a handful of counts. The chain combines TRBV7-2 with TRBJ1-2, with D perhaps matching TRBD1 (5 bases). This CDR3 region has 12 residues. Germline CDR1 reads SGHTA; CDR2 reads FQGNSA. V shed 4 bases and J shed 5 bases, with 8 bases lying between them. CDR3 sequence: CASSSQAYGYTF. The CDR3 DNA follows: TGTGCCAGCAGCTCACAGGCATATGGCTACACCTTC.

The rearrangement uses TRBV7-9 and TRBJ2-7; 7 nucleotides match TRBD1. The CDR3 contains 13 residues. V was pared by 4 bases and J by 5 bases, with 5 bases of the junction left unmatched. Per germline, CDR1 SEHNR and CDR2 FQNEAQ (reference sequence). The CDR3 protein is CASSSRDSNEQYV. The CDR3 nucleotides read TGTGCCAGCAGCTCCCGGGACAGCAACGAGCAGTACGTC.

This clonotype was counted between two and nine times. The J gene is TRBJ1-2, the V gene TRBV6-2 or TRBV6-3, with 7 bases aligning to TRBD1. The CDR3 spans 17 residues. Germline V lookup: CDR1 MNHEY, CDR2 SVGEGT. J gave up 4 bases and V 2 bases, and 13 bases lay outside the gene matches. This CDR3 reads CASSYPDYRDSFYGYTF. The CDR3 DNA reads as TGTGCCAGCAGTTACCCAGATTACAGGGACAGCTTCTATGGCTACACCTTC.

This clonotype turned up a few times. The chain is built from TRBV6-2 or TRBV6-3 and TRBJ1-4; D might be TRBD1 (5 bases). CDR3 size: 16 residues. V shed 11 bases and J shed 6 bases, with 25 bases lying between them. CDR1 and CDR2 (germline): MNHEY, SVGEGT. This chain's CDR3 is CAGRVTIRDLHEKLFF. In nucleotides, the CDR3 is TGTGCCGGACGCGTGACCATCCGGGACTTACATGAAAAACTGTTTTTT.

This clonotype was counted between two and nine times. This chain connects TRBV2 to TRBJ2-1, with 10 nucleotides matching TRBD2. The germline V gene has CDR1 SNHLY and CDR2 FYNNEI. This CDR3 has 14 amino acids. The V and J ends lost 7 bases and 10 bases, in that order; junction bases with no gene match: 10. CDR3 sequence: CASILERGGLEQFF. As DNA, the CDR3 is TGTGCCAGCATATTGGAGCGGGGGGGCTTGGAGCAGTTCTTC.

The rearrangement uses TRBV30 and TRBJ1-2, with no clear D. This CDR3 is 13 amino acids long. Trimming left V 6 bases short and J 5 bases short, with 16 bases between. The germline gives CDR1 GTSNPN, CDR2 SVGIG (reference sequence). CDR3 sequence: CACLKDGGYGYTF. CDR3 sequence (DNA): TGTGCCTGCCTGAAAGATGGTGGGTATGGCTACACCTTC. Combining the CDR3 with reference TRBV30 and TRBJ1-2 gives the whole variable domain SQTIHQWPATLVQPVGSPLSLECTVEGTSNPNLYWYRQAAGRGLQLLFYSVGIGQISSEVPQNLSASRPQDRQFILSSKKLLLSDSGFYLCACLKDGGYGYTFGSGTRLTVV.

The chain links TRBV13 to TRBJ1-1; the D gene is possibly TRBD1 (5 bases). This CDR3 is built from 13 residues. Per germline, CDR1 PRHDT and CDR2 FYEKMQ (reference sequence). V lost 1 base and J 7 bases, leaving 10 bases between the germline ends. This CDR3 reads CASSLEPRGEAFF. The CDR3 DNA reads as TGTGCCAGCAGCTTAGAGCCAAGGGGTGAAGCTTTCTTT.